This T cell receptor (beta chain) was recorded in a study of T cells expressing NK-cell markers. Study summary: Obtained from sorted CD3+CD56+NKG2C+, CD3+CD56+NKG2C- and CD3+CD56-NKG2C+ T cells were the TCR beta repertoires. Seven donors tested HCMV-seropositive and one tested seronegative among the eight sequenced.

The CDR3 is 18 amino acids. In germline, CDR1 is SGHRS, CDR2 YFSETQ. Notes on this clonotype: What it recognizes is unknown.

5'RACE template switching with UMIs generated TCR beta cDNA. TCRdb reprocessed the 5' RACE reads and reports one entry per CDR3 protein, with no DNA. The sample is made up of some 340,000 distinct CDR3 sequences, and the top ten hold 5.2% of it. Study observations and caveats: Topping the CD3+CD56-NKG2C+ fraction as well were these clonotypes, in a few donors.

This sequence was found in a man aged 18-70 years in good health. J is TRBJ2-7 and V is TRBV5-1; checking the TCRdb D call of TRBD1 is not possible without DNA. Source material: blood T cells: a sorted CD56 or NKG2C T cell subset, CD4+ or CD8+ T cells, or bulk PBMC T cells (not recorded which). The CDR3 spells CASSLVGGYIMPNYEQYF.